This TCR beta chain was identified during a study of technical replicates of blood from a handful of donors. TCRdb's table, derived via immunoSEQ multiplex PCR, lists solely in-frame clones and lacks some. The data contain roughly 70,000 clones, 93% of them singletons. The length of the CDR3 is 14 residues. Germline assignment: CDR1 SGHKS and CDR2 YYEKEE (reference sequence). The germline V and J ends were trimmed by 0 bases and 4 bases, with 8 bases remaining between them. Input material: T cells isolated from PBMCs. The V and J genes are TRBV5-5 and TRBJ2-1; D remains ambiguous. The receptor was isolated from a human donor in good health. This chain's CDR3 is CASSLGVAYNEQFF. In DNA form, the CDR3 reads TGTGCCAGCAGCTTGGGTGTCGCGTACAATGAGCAGTTCTTC. Based on the CDR3 plus reference TRBV5-5 and TRBJ2-1, the full variable domain is DAGVTQSPTHLIKTRGQQVTLRCSPISGHKSVSWYQQVLGQGPQFIFQYYEKEERGRGNFPDRFSARQFPNYSSELNVNALLLGDSALYLCASSLGVAYNEQFFGPGTRLTVL.